This TCR beta chain was identified in a study of blood T cell repertoires in COVID-19. With 3 bases removed from V and 6 bases from J, the gap between germline ends came to 10 bases. Germline-derived CDR1 and CDR2 are WNHNN and SYGVQD (reference sequence). The CDR3 extends over 13 amino acids. Some clones are missing from TCRdb's copy, which holds only in-frame ones; the method was immunoSEQ multiplex PCR. The sample contains approximately 98,000 clones, about four fifths of which appear only once. The V and J genes are TRBV10-1 and TRBJ2-3; D is unclear. This TCR was recovered from a man at least 80 years old with acute or convalescent COVID-19. The sequencing sample was made of peripheral blood. CDR3 sequence: CASSDSRSDTQYF. CDR3 coding DNA: TGCGCCAGCAGTGATAGCCGGTCGGATACGCAGTATTTT.